One TCR beta chain is described in this entry. Its antigen is still unknown. This specimen comes from a study of cytomegalovirus exposure and HLA in healthy donors. Whole-study context: Approximately 85 million unique TCRs from HLA-typed donors were held in an early data release. Across some 400 genotyped donors, more than 75% landed in the Caucasian-associated ancestry cluster.

Germline CDR1 reads GTSNPN; CDR2 reads SVGIG (reference sequence). The CDR3 is 14 amino acids. With 4 bases clipped from V and 2 bases from J, the junction kept 7 bases outside the gene matches. Study findings and constraints: An ancestry cluster, one associated with Asian ancestry, reportedly showed fewer N-insertions than the 666-donor mean in a later analysis.

Amplification used 60 Vbeta primers and 13 Jbeta primers. TCRdb's copy holds only in-frame clones and misses some; the assay was immunoSEQ multiplex PCR. The sample shows some 65,000 clones, approximately 60% of them seen only once. The receptor was isolated from a young man in good health and CMV-seronegative. The chain employs TRBV30 and TRBJ2-7; 8 nucleotides match TRBD1. Sequencing was carried out using PBMCs. The CDR3 loop reads CAWTPGQVAYEQYF. CDR3 sequence (DNA): TGTGCCTGGACCCCGGGACAGGTTGCCTACGAGCAGTACTTC.